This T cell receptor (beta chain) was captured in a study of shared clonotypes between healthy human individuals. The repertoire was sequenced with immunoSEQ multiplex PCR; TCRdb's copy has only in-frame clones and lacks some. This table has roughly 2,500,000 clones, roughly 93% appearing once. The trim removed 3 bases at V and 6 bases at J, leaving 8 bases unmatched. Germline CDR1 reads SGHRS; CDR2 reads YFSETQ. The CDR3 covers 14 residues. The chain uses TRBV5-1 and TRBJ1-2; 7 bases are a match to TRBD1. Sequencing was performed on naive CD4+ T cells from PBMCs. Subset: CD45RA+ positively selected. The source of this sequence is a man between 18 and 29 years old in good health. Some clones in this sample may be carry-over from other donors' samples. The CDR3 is CASSYDTGVNGYTF. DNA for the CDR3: TGCGCCAGCAGCTACGACACAGGGGTGAATGGCTACACCTTC.